This T cell receptor (beta chain) was identified during a study of T cells after yellow fever vaccination. Germline CDR1 and CDR2: SGHVS and FQNEAQ. The CDR3 sequence is 12 residues long. Deletions cut 6 bases from V and 2 bases from J, with 6 bases between. Comment on this clonotype: Its antigen is not known. A read error may be the cause here, since a much bigger clone is one base away.

Findings of the study overall: A secondary response was less intense yet reached its peak sooner, at day 5 versus 15. FACS-sorted repertoires could contain abundant clonotypes contaminating from the bulk population. Across the CD4 and CD8 compartments, a small share of clonotypes was present in both.

Conversion of TCR transcripts into cDNA relied on 5'RACE template switching, which added a universal primer site and UMIs. TCRdb re-derived calls from the 5' RACE reads in MiXCR, one entry per CDR3 protein. This sample has some 250,000 distinct CDR3 sequences; about 7% occur once, and the top ten carry roughly 0.86%. Sample: CD4+ T cells sorted from PBMCs, taken 15 days after the yellow fever booster vaccination. This clonotype was obtained from a man aged 25-45 years who received the YFV17D yellow fever vaccine. This chain uses TRBV7-8 with TRBJ2-3, with D possibly being TRBD2 (5 bases). The chain's CDR3 is CASRTNTDTQYF. The DNA of the CDR3 is TGTGCCAGCAGGACTAACACAGATACGCAGTATTTT.